This T cell receptor beta chain came from a study of neurological immune-mediated disorders. The cDNA was synthesized by means of template-switch 5'RACE, which was carried out with 10-nucleotide random UMIs. TCRdb re-called the 5' RACE reads with MiXCR, one entry per CDR3 protein. The sample has around 66,000 distinct CDR3 sequences, roughly 4.5% seen once. Germline trimming cut 4 bases from V and 8 bases from J; bases unmatched to any gene: 10. This CDR3 is 15 amino acids long. Germline CDR1 reads SGHKS; CDR2 reads YYEKEE (reference sequence). Regarding this clonotype: This is likely a read error, given that the CDR3 carries no conserved phenylalanine or tryptophan at its end.

The chain combines TRBV5-5 with TRBJ1-4; the match to TRBD1 covers 8 bases. The sample was PBMCs. The source is a woman between 65 and 79 years old with multiple sclerosis. The CDR3 bases are TGTGCCAGCAGCCTAATGACAGGGGATGAGGAAAAACTGTTTAAT. This sequence encodes CASSLMTGDEEKLFN.